Shown below are 4 T cell receptor beta chains from a single sample sequenced in a study of T cell repertoires in cytomegalovirus infection. Their antigens are not known. TCRdb redid the calling of the reads with MiXCR, one entry per CDR3 protein. In the table there are approximately 73,000 distinct CDR3 sequences, around 42% of which are singletons. The sample in question was CD8+ T cells from cultured PBMCs, obtained from culture after CMV antigen stimulation. These receptors all come from a human donor in good health (CMV status not recorded). Some clones in this sample may be carry-over from other donors' samples.

This clonotype was counted only a few times. The CDR3 loop is CAITDTTPNTEAFF. The CDR3 nucleotides are TGTGCCATCACGGACACAACACCGAACACTGAAGCTTTCTTT. The chain has TRBV10-3 and TRBJ1-1; D may be TRBD1 (5 bases). This CDR3 spans 14 amino acids. V lost 7 bases and J 1 base, leaving 13 bases between the germline ends. From germline, CDR1 is ENHRY and CDR2 SYGVKD.

The gene calls are TRBV12-3 or TRBV12-4 and TRBJ1-1; no firm D call. The CDR3 totals 19 residues. V shed 3 bases and J shed 0 bases, with 23 bases lying between them. CDR3 sequence reads: CASSFVVAPGLEMNTEAFF. The CDR3 nucleotides are TGTGCCAGCAGTTTTGTAGTGGCCCCGGGCCTAGAAATGAACACTGAAGCTTTCTTT.

The chain joins TRBV27 to TRBJ2-1; 14 positions match TRBD2. From germline, CDR1 is MNHEY and CDR2 SMNVEV (reference sequence). Trimming cost V 4 bases and J 10 bases; bases outside gene matches: 6. The CDR3 spans 15 residues. CDR3 nucleotide sequence: TGTGCCAGCAGTTCACCGACTAGCGGGGGGGTAGAGCAGTTCTTC. This encodes CASSSPTSGGVEQFF.

This CDR3 reads CASSPPAGWPEAFF. CDR3 bases: TGTGCCAGCTCACCACCTGCAGGTTGGCCTGAAGCTTTCTTT. The rearrangement uses TRBV18 and TRBJ1-1; D unclear. Trimming removed 0 bases at V and 6 bases at J, with 11 bases between. In germline, CDR1 is KGHSH, CDR2 LQKENI. The CDR3 has 14 amino acids. The full variable domain, rest sourced from reference TRBV18 and TRBJ1-1, is NAGVMQNPRHLVRRRGQEARLRCSPMKGHSHVYWYRQLPEEGLKFMVYLQKENIIDESGMPKERFSAEFPKEGPSILRIQQVVRGDSAAYFCASSPPAGWPEAFFGQGTRLTVV.